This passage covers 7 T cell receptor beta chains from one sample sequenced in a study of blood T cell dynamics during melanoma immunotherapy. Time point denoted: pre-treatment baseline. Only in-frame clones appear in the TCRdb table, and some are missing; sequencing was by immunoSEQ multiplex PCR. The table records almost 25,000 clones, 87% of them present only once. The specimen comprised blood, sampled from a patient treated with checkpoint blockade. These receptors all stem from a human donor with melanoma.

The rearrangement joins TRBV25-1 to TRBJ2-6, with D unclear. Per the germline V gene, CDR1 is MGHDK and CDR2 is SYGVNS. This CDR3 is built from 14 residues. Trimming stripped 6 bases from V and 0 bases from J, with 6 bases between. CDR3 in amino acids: CASRASSGANVLTF. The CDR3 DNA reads TGTGCCAGCAGGGCGAGCTCTGGGGCCAACGTCCTGACTTTC.

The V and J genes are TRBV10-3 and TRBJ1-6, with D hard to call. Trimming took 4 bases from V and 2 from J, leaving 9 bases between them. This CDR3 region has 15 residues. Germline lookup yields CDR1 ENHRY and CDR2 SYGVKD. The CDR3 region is CAISGPGTYNSPLHF. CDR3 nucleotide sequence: TGTGCCATCAGTGGCCCCGGGACCTATAATTCACCCCTCCACTTT.

The CDR3 DNA reads as TGTGCCAGCAGCTTAACAGGGGGCTCTAATGAAAAACTGTTTTTT. Protein sequence: CASSLTGGSNEKLFF. The chain is built from TRBV7-6 and TRBJ1-4; 9 bases are a match to TRBD1. The CDR3 sequence is 15 residues long. CDR1 and CDR2 from the germline V gene are SGHVS and FNYEAQ. The ends lost 2 bases at V and 3 bases at J; junction bases unmatched: 1. Supplemented by reference TRBV7-6 and TRBJ1-4, the full variable domain reads GAGVSQSPRYKVTKRGQDVALRCDPISGHVSLYWYRQALGQGPEFLTYFNYEAQQDKSGLPNDRFSAERPEGSISTLTIQRTEQRDSAMYRCASSLTGGSNEKLFFGSGTQLSVL.

As DNA, the CDR3 is TGTGCCAGCAGTTGGGGATCCCTCAATGAGCAGTTCTTC. Protein product: CASSWGSLNEQFF. The chain couples TRBV6-1 to TRBJ2-1; no reliable D call. The CDR3 length is 13 residues. V was trimmed by 5 bases and J by 6 bases, leaving 11 bases between them. CDR1 is MNHNS and CDR2 is SASEGT in the germline V gene.

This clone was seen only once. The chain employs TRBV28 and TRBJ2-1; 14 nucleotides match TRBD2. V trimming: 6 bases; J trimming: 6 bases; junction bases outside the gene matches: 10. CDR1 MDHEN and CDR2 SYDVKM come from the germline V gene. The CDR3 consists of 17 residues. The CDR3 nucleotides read TGTGCCAGCAGGCTGACTAGCGGGAGGGCCTTGGTCAATGAGCAGTTCTTC. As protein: CASRLTSGRALVNEQFF.

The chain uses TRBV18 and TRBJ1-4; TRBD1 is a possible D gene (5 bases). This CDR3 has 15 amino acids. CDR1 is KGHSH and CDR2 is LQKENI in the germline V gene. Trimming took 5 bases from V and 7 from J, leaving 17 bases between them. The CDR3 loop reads CASSAEKGRGEKLFF. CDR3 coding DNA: TGTGCCAGCTCAGCCGAGAAGGGAAGGGGTGAAAAACTGTTTTTT. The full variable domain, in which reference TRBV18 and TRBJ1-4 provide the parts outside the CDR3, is NAGVMQNPRHLVRRRGQEARLRCSPMKGHSHVYWYRQLPEEGLKFMVYLQKENIIDESGMPKERFSAEFPKEGPSILRIQQVVRGDSAAYFCASSAEKGRGEKLFFGSGTQLSVL.

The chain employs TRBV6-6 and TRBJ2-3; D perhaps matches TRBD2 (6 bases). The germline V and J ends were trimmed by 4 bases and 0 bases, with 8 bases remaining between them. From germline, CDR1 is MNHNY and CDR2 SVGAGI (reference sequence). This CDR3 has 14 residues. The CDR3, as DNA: TGTGCCAGCAGTTCCAGCGGGAGCACAGATACGCAGTATTTT. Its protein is CASSSSGSTDTQYF.